The present TCR beta chain was sequenced within a study of STAT5B mutations in CD4+ large granular lymphocyte leukemia. Notes on the study in general: Patient CD4-sorted repertoires stayed more clonal than healthy ones after leukemic-clone removal. Main leukemic clonotypes were patient-specific, but approximately 25% appeared at low frequency elsewhere. 8/27 top patient clones versus 2/35 control clones were TRBV06-family.

As regards this clone: Its antigen remains unknown.

Unmatched junction bases numbered 5, after V lost 1 base and J lost 9 bases. Germline V gene lookup returns CDR1 LGHNA and CDR2 YSLEER. CDR3 length equals 15 residues. The method was immunoSEQ multiplex PCR; TCRdb's version includes in-frame clones alone and lacks a portion of them. The sample shows around 30,000 clones, 74% of them seen only once. This rearrangement joins TRBV4-3 to TRBJ2-1; 11 bases are a match to TRBD2. The origin of this receptor is a human donor in good health. Source material: CD4+ T cells from blood buffy coats. CDR3 DNA sequence: TGCGCCAGCAGCCAAGGACTAGCGGGATTGAGTGAGCAGTTCTTC. Protein product: CASSQGLAGLSEQFF.